This T cell receptor beta chain was found in a study of identical twins. Study conclusions and caveats: The abundant beta clonotypes from cord blood had fewer insertions, and memory repertoires had none of this. Sequences that were out-of-frame, alpha and twin-shared displayed an excess of low generation probability.

This clonotype was picked up many times. The antigen remains undetermined. Germline V gene lookup returns CDR1 SQVTM and CDR2 ANQGSEA. This CDR3 is 14 amino acids long. V gave up 4 bases and J gave up 0 bases, with 11 bases separating them. Template switching, a step in the protocol, added a universal primer site, and cDNA carried unique molecular identifiers. TCRdb analysed the 5' RACE reads with MiXCR anew, one entry per CDR3 protein. This table holds 690,000 or so distinct CDR3 sequences, around 5.7% found once. The sequence derives from a man between 18 and 35 years old in good health. The chain couples TRBV29-1 to TRBJ2-3; D call uncertain. Sequenced: naive T cells sorted from blood. The CDR3 sequence: CSVAAGQSTDTQYF. The DNA for the CDR3 is TGCAGCGTTGCGGCCGGGCAGAGCACAGATACGCAGTATTTT.